This T cell receptor (beta chain) was obtained from a study of shared clonotypes between healthy human individuals (TCRdb year 2020). About the investigation overall: A couple of women and three men aged 18 to 49 years were included in the cohort. Per donor, leukapheresis produced somewhere between about 0.94 and 9.5 billion PBMCs. Libraries were prepared and TCR repertoires were sequenced by different laboratories using diverse techniques, in order to increase sequencing depth and limit assay-specific biases. The study deeply sequenced blood TCR repertoires of five healthy adults to estimate repertoire size and the extent of clonotype sharing between individuals. For each donor, CD4 naive and CD4 memory were each given three plates, CD8 naive was given two plates, and CD8 memory was given one plate. Study-wide conclusions, independent of this receptor: Even with the large sequencing depth, rarefaction of the sorted-subset datasets indicated that sequencing was incomplete. Only blood was sampled, and tissue TCR repertoires likely differ from those in blood. Because the study included only a small number of donors, the genetic and exposure-history diversity represented was limited. Higher generation probabilities were observed for clonotypes shared by all four sorted-subset donors than for non-shared clonotypes. Based on pairwise subsampling, the degree of clonotype sharing among donors was expected to be affected by sequencing depth. Around 5.4% of naive CD4, 3% to 3.5% of naive CD8, 2% to 2.5% of memory CD4, and 0.35% to 0.4% of memory CD8 clonotypes were shared across a few donors. Naive subsets generally had larger estimated clonotype richness than memory subsets did.

Turning to this clone: Its antigen specificity is not known. No much larger clonotype is one base removed from it; base qualities were not supplied.

Trimmed from V: 6 bases; trimmed from J: 2 bases; junction bases lacking a gene match: 3. The CDR3, from cysteine to phenylalanine, totals 14 residues. Only the CDR3 region is kept as DNA, spanning 42 bases read in frame from base 1. CDR1 and CDR2 were assigned from the germline V gene (reference sequence) as LNHDA and SQIVND. TCR CDR3 regions were amplified from genomic DNA by multiplex PCR using the deep immunoSEQ assay. Extracted genomic DNA from each cell subset was spread evenly across all wells of several immunoSEQ 96-well plates, with each plate serving as a replicate. For sorted subsets, about 200 ng genomic DNA, equal to 25,000 to 35,000 T cell genomes, was loaded into each replicate PCR. Purified libraries were quantified with a Qubit 3.0 fluorometer, sized on a Bioanalyzer 2100, and re-quantified with the KAPA Library Quantification kit. A separate single-read 150-cycle Illumina NextSeq 550 flow cell was used to sequence each immunoSEQ 96-well plate. The source study handled its data this way. Because the immunoSEQ output included only junctional sequences and no quality scores, the filtering could not be the same as the filtering used for full-length reads. Sequences were annotated with PyIR, a Python wrapper for IgBLAST v1.9, and V/J genes and CDR3 were assigned using IMGT germline references. Reads were filtered out if the reads had weak V/J assignments (E-value above 1e-6), no CDR3, stop codons, out-of-frame junctions, or ambiguous translated residues. A V3J clonotype was defined by an identical inferred V gene, J gene, and CDR3 amino acid sequence. Percentage overlap between repertoires was computed as shared unique clonotypes divided by the size of the smaller repertoire. RTK rarefaction, the Chao1 estimator, and Recon v2.1 estimates of unobserved clonotypes were used to assess repertoire richness. For all TCRbeta clonotypes obtained by the gDNA method from several donors, generation probabilities were computed with OLGA. TCRdb's version of the immuneACCESS table is confined to in-frame rearrangements and falls short of the full clone set. An unresolved V gene accounts for under half of the shortfall where checked; the remainder is of unknown origin. The V and J calls and clone size are taken from that table; D and trimming were inferred from the DNA. The sample table holds more than 900,000 clones, of which approximately 78% were seen once. In total, the top ten clones hold roughly 0.55% of the sample.

The donors were healthy, HIV-negative adults with no recently reported acute infections or vaccinations. Every donor was a Caucasian adult residing in Nashville, Tennessee, USA. CD4+ T cells were enriched by magnetic negative selection; naive cells were then positively selected on CD45RA, and the negative fraction formed the memory subset. Blood was collected by leukapheresis, and PBMCs were isolated by Ficoll-Histopaque density gradient centrifugation and then cryopreserved in liquid nitrogen vapor phase. Analytical flow cytometry was used to check the purity and quantity of each magnetically sorted T cell population. Genomic DNA was isolated from every sorted fraction and measured by UV absorbance on a Nanodrop 2000c.

The chain links TRBV19 with TRBJ2-1; the junction holds 8 bases that match TRBD2. The sequence was collected from a man aged 18 to 30 in good health. Some clones in this sample may be carry-over from other donors' samples. What was sequenced was memory CD4+ T cells from PBMCs. Sample cell subset or site, as interpreted from the label and publication: CD45RA-negative fraction. The nucleotide sequence is given as TGTGCCAGTAGCGGGAGGGGAACCTACAATGAGCAGTTCTTC. This sequence encodes CASSGRGTYNEQFF.